Sequencing of this T cell receptor beta chain was carried out in a study of T-cell reconstitution after alpha-beta-depleted transplantation in children. Study-wide results and limits: Where alpha-beta T cells came from about two months after transplant was reportedly several hundred expanded graft clones. Some patients showed high day-60 TCRbeta diversity, which derived from surviving recipient T cells and thymic progenitors. Newly produced T cells mostly provided counts and TCRbeta diversity after one year, as hyperexpanded clones declined.

This clonotype showed up just a few times. As yet, its antigen is unknown. Germline V CDR1 and CDR2: DFQATT, SNEGSKA (reference sequence). The CDR3 has 15 amino acids. J was trimmed by 4 bases and V by 2 bases; bases with no gene match: 5. Preparation of the TCRbeta library used unique molecular identifiers. TCRdb reprocessed the PCR reads with MiXCR, giving one entry per CDR3 protein. Of hundreds of thousands of distinct CDR3 sequences listed, under 15% are singletons. This TCR derives from a male patient aged 10 to 17 who had a stem cell transplant for acute myeloid leukemia, so the T cells may come from the graft donor. The chain carries TRBV20-1 and TRBJ2-1, with 10 positions matching TRBD2. This material consisted of PBMCs, mostly from graft donor cells, taken 360 days after TCRalphabeta/CD19-depleted stem cell transplant. CDR3: CSARSLAGGYNEQFF. Written as DNA, the CDR3 is TGCAGTGCTAGATCATTAGCGGGAGGTTACAATGAGCAGTTCTTC.